The source of this T cell receptor beta chain is a study of cytomegalovirus exposure and HLA in healthy donors. The CDR3 covers 15 residues. From germline, CDR1 is SQVTM and CDR2 ANQGSEA. V lost 0 bases and J 5 bases, leaving 16 bases between the germline ends. The PCR used 60 Vbeta and 13 Jbeta primers. TCRdb's table, derived via immunoSEQ multiplex PCR, lists solely in-frame clones and lacks some. In the table there are under 200,000 clones, more than 75% of which are singletons. The chain couples TRBV29-1 to TRBJ1-1; perhaps TRBD1 as D (6 bases). The sequenced sample was PBMCs. The sequence was obtained from a woman in her thirties in good health and CMV-seropositive. The CDR3 spells CSVEDPGTSTTEAFF. In DNA form, the CDR3 reads TGCAGCGTTGAAGACCCCGGGACATCGACAACTGAAGCTTTCTTT.